The next 25 T cell receptor beta chains were all read from a single sample in a study of cytomegalovirus exposure and HLA in healthy donors. Amplification used 60 Vbeta primers and 13 Jbeta primers. Data came from immunoSEQ multiplex PCR; TCRdb stores just in-frame clones and leaves some out. The data show 150,000 to 160,000 clones, roughly 80% seen once. Input material: PBMCs. The source of these receptors is a man aged 25 to 40 in good health and CMV-seropositive.

This clone was seen a single time. V usage is TRBV2 and J usage is TRBJ2-3; the match to TRBD2 covers 11 bases. CDR3 length: 18 amino acids. The germline gives CDR1 SNHLY, CDR2 FYNNEI. Trimming took 2 bases from V and 0 from J; bases not matched to a gene: 7. This CDR3 is CASSEFSGRVLSTDTQYF. CDR3 DNA: TGTGCCAGCAGTGAATTTAGCGGGAGGGTGCTCAGCACAGATACGCAGTATTTT.

The rearrangement joins TRBV27 to TRBJ2-5, with 7 positions matching TRBD1. V lost 5 bases to trimming and J lost 4 bases; unmatched junction nucleotides: 7. This CDR3 has 14 amino acids. Germline V CDR1 and CDR2: MNHEY, SMNVEV (reference sequence). Written as DNA, the CDR3 is TGTGCCAGCAGTCCCAACGACAGGGTAGAGACCCAGTACTTC. It is translated as CASSPNDRVETQYF.

V usage is TRBV5-6 and J usage is TRBJ2-1, with 7 nucleotides matching TRBD1. Germline CDR1 SGHDT, CDR2 YYEEEE. Trimming at V came to 4 bases and at J to 4 bases, leaving 11 bases not matched to a gene. This CDR3 is 16 amino acids long. CDR3 sequence: CASSPLLDRIYNEQFF. CDR3 bases: TGTGCCAGCAGCCCCCTCCTGGACAGGATTTACAATGAGCAGTTCTTC.

This clone appeared a single time. DNA for the CDR3: TGTGCCAGCAGCTCCCGACTAGCGGGGGGGCCAACAGATACGCAGTATTTT. Encoded protein: CASSSRLAGGPTDTQYF. The V gene is TRBV11-2, the J gene TRBJ2-3, with 14 bases identical to TRBD2. Germline V gene data show CDR1 as SGHAT and CDR2 as FQNNGV. V was pared by 4 bases and J by 3 bases, with 6 bases of the junction left unmatched. The CDR3 loop spans 17 amino acids.

This clone showed up just once. V gene TRBV5-8 combines with J gene TRBJ2-2; D remains unclear. The V gene lost 0 bases and the J gene lost 7 bases, with 7 bases spanning the gap. CDR3 size: 13 residues. Germline V CDR1 and CDR2: SGHTS, YDEGEE. The CDR3 DNA is TGTGCCAGCAGCTTGGACACAATCGGGGAGCTGTTTTTT. Amino acid sequence: CASSLDTIGELFF.

CDR3 sequence (DNA): TGTGCCAGTAGTCCATCGGGACTAGCACTCGAGCAGTACTTC. It translates to CASSPSGLALEQYF. The chain recombines TRBV19 with TRBJ2-7, with 9 bases identical to TRBD2. This CDR3 comprises 14 residues. Germline V gives CDR1 LNHDA, CDR2 SQIVND (reference sequence). The trim removed 5 bases at V and 6 bases at J, leaving 8 bases unmatched.

CDR3 bases: TGTGCCAGCAGCCAAGATCCGGGACAGGGAAACACTGAAGCTTTCTTT. Protein sequence: CASSQDPGQGNTEAFF. The chain couples TRBV14 to TRBJ1-1, with 9 bases that match TRBD1. J gave up 2 bases and V 0 bases, and 4 bases lay outside the gene matches. There are 16 residues in the CDR3. Germline V CDR1 and CDR2: SGHDN, FVKESK. Filled out from reference TRBV14 and TRBJ1-1, the complete variable domain reads EAGVTQFPSHSVIEKGQTVTLRCDPISGHDNLYWYRRVMGKEIKFLLHFVKESKQDESGMPNNRFLAERTGGTYSTLKVQPAELEDSGVYFCASSQDPGQGNTEAFFGQGTRLTVV.

This chain connects TRBV9 to TRBJ1-6; D possibly corresponds to TRBD1 (6 bases). From germline, CDR1 is SGDLS and CDR2 YYNGEE. Trimming stripped 0 bases from V and 10 bases from J, with 8 bases between. The CDR3 runs to 13 residues. CDR3 nucleotides: TGTGCCAGCAGCGTAGGAGACAGGTCACCCCTCCACTTT. As protein: CASSVGDRSPLHF.

This sequence joins TRBV27 and TRBJ2-1, with a tentative D call TRBD1 (6 bases). Deletions cut 5 bases from V and 6 bases from J, with 11 bases between. CDR1 is MNHEY, CDR2 SMNVEV, per germline (reference sequence). The CDR3 loop spans 13 amino acids. The CDR3 region has the DNA TGTGCCAGCAGTCAGGGGCCCCTCAATGAGCAGTTCTTC. Translating gives CASSQGPLNEQFF.

The V and J genes are TRBV6-4 and TRBJ1-5; 7 bases agree with TRBD1. Germline V gene sequence: CDR1 MRHNA, CDR2 SNTAGT. Trimming took 3 bases from V and 6 from J; bases not matched to a gene: 5. This CDR3 has 14 amino acids. CDR3 DNA: TGTGCCAGCAGTGAGAGACAGGGCGGTCAGCCCCAGCATTTT. It codes for CASSERQGGQPQHF.

V usage is TRBV6-5 and J usage is TRBJ1-2; D possibly corresponds to TRBD1 (5 bases). The CDR3 covers 14 residues. Per the germline V gene, CDR1 is MNHEY and CDR2 is SVGAGI. V gave up 5 bases and J gave up 4 bases, with 14 bases separating them. The CDR3 protein is CASSPPGPGYGYTF. CDR3 DNA: TGTGCCAGCAGTCCCCCAGGGCCGGGCTATGGCTACACCTTC.

The chain combines TRBV7-9 with TRBJ2-5; TRBD2 matches 7 bases. The J call may be incorrect, as the DNA end agrees better with TRBJ2-7. From germline, CDR1 is SEHNR and CDR2 FQNEAQ (reference sequence). The CDR3 spans 13 residues. The CDR3 DNA sequence: TGTGCCAGCAGCTCGGGGGGAGGTTACGAGCAGTACTTC. Amino acid sequence: CASSSGGGYEQYF.

The gene calls are TRBV30 and TRBJ1-2; unclear D gene. Germline V gene lookup returns CDR1 GTSNPN and CDR2 SVGIG (reference sequence). This CDR3 has 16 residues. Trimming pared 0 bases from V and 2 bases from J, leaving 16 bases between. DNA for the CDR3: TGTGCCTGGAGTGTACTTGTGGGCAGGATAAACTATGGCTACACCTTC. Translating it yields CAWSVLVGRINYGYTF.

V usage is TRBV29-1 and J usage is TRBJ2-3; D is perhaps TRBD2 (5 bases). CDR1 is SQVTM and CDR2 is ANQGSEA in the germline V gene. This CDR3 contains 14 residues. With 3 bases removed from V and 0 bases from J, the gap between germline ends came to 10 bases. The CDR3 loop reads CSVDGGSSTDTQYF. CDR3 in DNA: TGCAGCGTTGACGGAGGTTCTAGCACAGATACGCAGTATTTT.

This clone is a singleton in its sample. This chain uses TRBV10-3 with TRBJ1-4; the match to TRBD1 covers 7 bases. The germline V gene encodes CDR1 ENHRY and CDR2 SYGVKD. The CDR3 contains 14 residues. V shed 8 bases, J shed 8 bases, and the junction held 11 bases outside the gene matches. The CDR3 protein is CAIGATGQTEKLFF. In DNA form, the CDR3 reads TGTGCCATCGGGGCTACGGGACAGACCGAAAAACTGTTTTTT.

V and J are TRBV10-3 and TRBJ2-1; TRBD2 aligns across 10 bases. Trimming removed 10 bases from V and 5 bases from J; junction bases left unmatched: 11. CDR1 and CDR2 from the germline V gene are ENHRY and SYGVKD. There are 15 residues in the CDR3. CDR3 sequence (DNA): TGTGCCACCCAAGCTAGCGGGAGCAATCACAATGAGCAGTTCTTC. This codes for CATQASGSNHNEQFF.

This chain uses TRBV6-5 with TRBJ1-1; D remains ambiguous. The CDR3 is 14 amino acids. Germline V gene sequence: CDR1 MNHEY, CDR2 SVGAGI. Trimming removed 5 bases at V and 0 bases at J, with 10 bases between. Written as DNA, the CDR3 is TGTGCCAGCAGTAGCGGGAGGTTGAACACTGAAGCTTTCTTT. This gives the protein CASSSGRLNTEAFF.

The genes are TRBV5-1 and TRBJ1-2; D not resolved. Trimming cost V 0 bases and J 8 bases, with 8 bases left between them. The CDR3 is made up of 12 amino acids. Germline V gene data show CDR1 as SGHRS and CDR2 as YFSETQ. Here the CDR3 DNA reads TGCGCCAGCAGCTTGGGTGGAGAAGGCTACACCTTC. Amino acid sequence: CASSLGGEGYTF.

The chain recombines TRBV7-3 with TRBJ2-2, with 12 nucleotides matching TRBD2. The CDR3 is made up of 16 amino acids. In germline, CDR1 is SGHTA, CDR2 FQGTGA. With V trimmed by 5 bases and J by 6 bases, 7 bases remained unmatched. This CDR3 reads CASSKRTSGESGELFF. In DNA form, the CDR3 reads TGTGCCAGCAGCAAGAGGACTAGCGGGGAATCCGGGGAGCTGTTTTTT.

The chain recombines TRBV4-3 with TRBJ2-2; D not certain. V was clipped by 0 bases and J by 7 bases, with 9 bases between them. Germline CDR1 is LGHNA and CDR2 is YSLEER. CDR3 length: 14 amino acids. The CDR3 coding sequence is TGCGCCAGCAGCCAAGACGGTGCTGTCGGGGAGCTGTTTTTT. Protein sequence: CASSQDGAVGELFF.

The chain combines TRBV6-5 with TRBJ1-2; 7 bases are a match to TRBD1. Germline CDR1 and CDR2: MNHEY and SVGAGI. After removal of 5 bases from V and 6 bases from J, the junction contained 6 bases not matched to a gene. There are 13 residues in the CDR3. The CDR3 DNA reads as TGTGCCAGCAGTGAAGGGGGCTCTCATGGCTACACCTTC. It translates to CASSEGGSHGYTF.

The rearrangement links TRBV7-9 to TRBJ2-3, with 9 bases lining up with TRBD2. Germline V gene sequence: CDR1 SEHNR, CDR2 FQNEAQ (reference sequence). The CDR3 sequence is 16 residues long. V was pared by 0 bases and J by 5 bases, with 6 bases of the junction left unmatched. The chain's CDR3 is CASSLALAGSGDTQYF. CDR3 in DNA: TGTGCCAGCAGCTTAGCGCTAGCGGGGAGTGGAGATACGCAGTATTTT.

The chain recombines TRBV6-1 with TRBJ1-1; weak D call: TRBD1 (5 bases). V lost 1 base and J 1 base, leaving 10 bases between the germline ends. The CDR3 contains 15 residues. Looked up from germline, CDR1 is MNHNS and CDR2 is SASEGT. CDR3 protein: CASSEVAGSNTEAFF. The CDR3 coding sequence is TGTGCCAGCAGTGAAGTGGCAGGGTCGAACACTGAAGCTTTCTTT.

This chain uses TRBV7-6 with TRBJ1-1; no firm D call. The V gene's germline CDR1 is SGHVS and CDR2 FNYEAQ. CDR3 length: 12 amino acids. The V end was cut by 4 bases, the J end by 0 bases, with 3 bases between. The CDR3 nucleotides read TGTGCCAGCAGCTCGGTGAACACTGAAGCTTTCTTT. Translation: CASSSVNTEAFF. Using reference TRBV7-6 and TRBJ1-1 for the parts outside the CDR3, the full variable domain is GAGVSQSPRYKVTKRGQDVALRCDPISGHVSLYWYRQALGQGPEFLTYFNYEAQQDKSGLPNDRFSAERPEGSISTLTIQRTEQRDSAMYRCASSSVNTEAFFGQGTRLTVV.

The V call is TRBV28, the J call TRBJ1-1, with D hard to call. The ends were cut back, 2 bases at V and 1 base at J, with 8 bases in the middle. CDR3 length: 14 amino acids. Germline V gene data show CDR1 as MDHEN and CDR2 as SYDVKM. The CDR3 loop is CASSLIAENTEAFF. The CDR3 DNA reads as TGTGCCAGCAGTTTAATTGCGGAGAACACTGAAGCTTTCTTT.